This T cell receptor beta chain was recovered during a study of human T cells and chemical hapten exposure. About the research overall: After 6 days, upper back 0.01% DPC patch tests were scored.

This clonotype came up many times. Time point given: pre-sensitization, week 0. Treatment in this sample: therapeutic diphenylcyclopropenone sensitization with weekly scalp DPC. TCRdb re-called the RACE reads with MiXCR, one entry per CDR3 protein. The repertoire has over 300,000 distinct CDR3 sequences, less than 6.5% of them found once; the top ten carry 2.6%. The germline V and J ends were trimmed by 4 bases and 0 bases, with 9 bases remaining between them. The CDR3 runs 14 residues. This clonotype was sampled from a woman between 50 and 59 years old with alopecia areata. Some clones in this sample may be carry-over from other donors' samples. The sample in question was whole blood, obtained in connection with sensitization to the hapten diphenylcyclopropenone (DPC). V and J are TRBV12-3 or TRBV12-4 and TRBJ1-2; D is possibly TRBD1 (5 bases). CDR3 DNA sequence: TGTGCCAGCAGTTCCGGGGCCACTAACTATGGCTACACCTTC. Protein: CASSSGATNYGYTF.